This TCR beta chain was observed in a study of patients and donors after allogeneic stem cell transplantation. The J segment lost 9 bases and the V segment lost 1 base, leaving 4 bases of the junction unmatched. The CDR3 sequence is 16 residues long. Germline CDR1 LGHNA, CDR2 YSLEER. There are a few counts of this clonotype. TCRdb recomputed calls from the RT-PCR reads with MiXCR, one row per CDR3 protein. Here the sample spans hundreds of thousands of distinct CDR3 sequences, approximately 16% being singletons. The material sequenced was blood, either unsorted or a sorted T cell fraction (not recorded which). The chain joins TRBV4-3 to TRBJ2-1; 15 bases are shared with TRBD2. The receptor comes from a human donor who was either an allogeneic HSCT recipient or a stem cell or donor lymphocyte infusion donor (not recorded which). It is not recorded whose cells these are; they may come from a transplant donor. The CDR3 here is CASSQGTSGGAGEQFF. The CDR3 DNA sequence: TGCGCCAGCAGCCAAGGGACTAGCGGGGGGGCAGGTGAGCAGTTCTTC.